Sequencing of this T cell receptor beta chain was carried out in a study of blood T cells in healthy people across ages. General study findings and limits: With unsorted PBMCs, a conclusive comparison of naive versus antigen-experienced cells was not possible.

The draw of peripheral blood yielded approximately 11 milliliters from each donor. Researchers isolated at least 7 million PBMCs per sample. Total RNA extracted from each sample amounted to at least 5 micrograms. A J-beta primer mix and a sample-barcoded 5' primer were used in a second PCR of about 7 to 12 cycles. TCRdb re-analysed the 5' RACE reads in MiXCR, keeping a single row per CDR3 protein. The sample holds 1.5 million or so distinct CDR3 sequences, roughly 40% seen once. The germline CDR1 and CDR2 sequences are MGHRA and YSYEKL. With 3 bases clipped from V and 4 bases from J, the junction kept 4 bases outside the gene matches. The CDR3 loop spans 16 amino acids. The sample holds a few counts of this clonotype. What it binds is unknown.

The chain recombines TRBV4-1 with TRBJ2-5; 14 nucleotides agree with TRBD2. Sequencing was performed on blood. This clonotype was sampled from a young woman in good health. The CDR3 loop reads CASSQIGTSGRETQYF. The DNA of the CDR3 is TGCGCCAGCAGCCAGATCGGGACTAGCGGGAGAGAGACCCAGTACTTC.